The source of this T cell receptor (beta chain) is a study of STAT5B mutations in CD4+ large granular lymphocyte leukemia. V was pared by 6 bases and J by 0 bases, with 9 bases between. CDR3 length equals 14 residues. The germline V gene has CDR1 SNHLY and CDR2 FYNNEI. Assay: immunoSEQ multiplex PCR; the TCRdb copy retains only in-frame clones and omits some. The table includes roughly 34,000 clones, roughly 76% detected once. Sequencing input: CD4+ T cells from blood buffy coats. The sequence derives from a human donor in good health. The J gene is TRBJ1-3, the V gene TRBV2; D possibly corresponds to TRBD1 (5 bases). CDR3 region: CASRQGSSGNTIYF. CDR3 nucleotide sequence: TGTGCCAGCAGGCAGGGTAGCTCTGGAAACACCATATATTTT.